The clone carrying this T cell receptor (beta chain) was counted between two and nine times. Its antigen remains unknown. The CDR3 runs to 15 residues. The V segment lost 2 bases and the J segment 7 bases; nucleotides outside the gene matches: 7. Germline V gene sequence: CDR1 MNHEY, CDR2 SMNVEV (reference sequence). PCR employed 60 Vbeta and 13 Jbeta primers. Assay used: immunoSEQ multiplex PCR; TCRdb lists only in-frame clones, some missing. The table has some 180,000 clones, about 13% seen once; the top ten hold about 8%. This entry is derived from a study of cytomegalovirus exposure and HLA in healthy donors. Points from the study as a whole: Researchers reported in a later analysis that a missense DCLRE1C variant was tied to TCR beta V- and J-gene trimming. The study had only CMV serostatus as immune exposure information. In a later analysis, productive TCRs from donors in an Asian-associated ancestry cluster reportedly carried fewer N-insertions than the cohort mean. Sequencing depth roughly uniform across donors was assumed in presence/absence analyses.

This chain joins TRBV27 and TRBJ1-1, with 10 bases identical to TRBD1. This clonotype was sampled from a man aged 50-59 years in good health and CMV-seropositive. Specimen: PBMCs. The CDR3 loop is CASSLRDRGFGEAFF. The DNA for the CDR3 is TGTGCCAGCAGTTTAAGGGACAGGGGTTTCGGTGAAGCTTTCTTT.